The clone carrying this T cell receptor (beta chain) appeared once. Trimming shortened V by 6 bases and J by 1 base, and 9 bases separated the two germline ends. CDR3 size: 13 residues. This record comes from a study of blood T cell repertoires in COVID-19. Study at large: The United States, Italy and Spain were the sources of the acute and convalescent COVID-19 samples. In each case, the material was cDNA or gDNA derived from T cells, B-cell-depleted T cells, or PBMCs.

Method: immunoSEQ multiplex PCR; TCRdb's copy keeps in-frame clones and lacks some. The sample holds approximately 260,000 clones; roughly 80% are singletons and the top ten take approximately 4%. The receptor comes from a woman in her thirties or forties with active or convalescent COVID-19. Sample: peripheral blood. J is TRBJ1-1 and V is TRBV12-3 or TRBV12-4; D is undetermined. CDR3 nucleotides: TGTGCCAGCAGCCTACAGCAGAACACTGAAGCTTTCTTT. Translation: CASSLQQNTEAFF.